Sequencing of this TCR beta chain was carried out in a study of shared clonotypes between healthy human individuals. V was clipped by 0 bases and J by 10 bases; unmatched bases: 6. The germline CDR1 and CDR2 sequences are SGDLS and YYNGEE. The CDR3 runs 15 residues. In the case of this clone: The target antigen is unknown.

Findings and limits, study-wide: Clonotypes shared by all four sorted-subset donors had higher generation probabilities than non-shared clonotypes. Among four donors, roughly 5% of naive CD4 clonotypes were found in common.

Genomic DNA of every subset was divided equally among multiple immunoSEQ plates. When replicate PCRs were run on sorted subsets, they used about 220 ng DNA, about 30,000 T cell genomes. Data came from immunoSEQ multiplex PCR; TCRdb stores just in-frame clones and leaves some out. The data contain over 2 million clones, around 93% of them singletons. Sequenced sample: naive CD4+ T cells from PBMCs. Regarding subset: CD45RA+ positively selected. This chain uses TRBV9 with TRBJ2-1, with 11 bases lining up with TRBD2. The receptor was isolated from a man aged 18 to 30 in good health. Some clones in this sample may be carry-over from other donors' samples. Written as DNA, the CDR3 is TGTGCCAGCAGCGTAGCTACTAGCGGGAGCGTGGAGCAGTTCTTC. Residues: CASSVATSGSVEQFF. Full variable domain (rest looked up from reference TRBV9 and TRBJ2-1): DSGVTQTPKHLITATGQRVTLRCSPRSGDLSVYWYQQSLDQGLQFLIQYYNGEERAKGNILERFSAQQFPDLHSELNLSSLELGDSALYFCASSVATSGSVEQFFGPGTRLTVL.